One sample yielded the 19 T cell receptor beta chains listed below, sequenced in a study of shared clonotypes between healthy human individuals. TCRdb keeps only in-frame clones here, not all; method: immunoSEQ multiplex PCR. Here the sample spans about 2.2 million clones, 93% being singletons. Terminally differentiated effector memory CD45RA+ cells were left out of the naive CD8 fraction, which was CD45RO-negative and positively selected for CCR7. The sample taken for sequencing was naive CD8+ T cells from PBMCs. The receptors here all came from a man between 18 and 35 years old in good health. Some clones in this sample may be carry-over from other donors' samples.

V usage is TRBV7-3 and J usage is TRBJ2-2; D remains ambiguous. The CDR3 spans 12 residues. Germline assignment: CDR1 SGHTA and CDR2 FQGTGA. V was pared by 1 base and J by 10 bases, with 7 bases between. The CDR3 DNA reads as TGTGCCAGCAGCTTAAGTGGCGTGGAGCTGTTTTTT. It translates to CASSLSGVELFF.

This clone was seen a single time. The chain has TRBV6-6 and TRBJ2-7; 9 bases align to TRBD1. CDR3 length: 14 amino acids. The trim removed 6 bases at V and 4 bases at J, leaving 7 bases unmatched. Germline assignment: CDR1 MNHNY and CDR2 SVGAGI (reference sequence). The CDR3 sequence: CASRSGTGKYEQYF. CDR3 nucleotides: TGTGCCAGCAGGTCCGGGACAGGGAAGTACGAGCAGTACTTC.

The chain has TRBV4-1 and TRBJ2-1; TRBD1 matches at 7 bases. Germline loops: CDR1 MGHRA, CDR2 YSYEKL. The CDR3 loop spans 14 amino acids. Trimming removed 5 bases from V and 2 bases from J; junction bases left unmatched: 3. In nucleotides, the CDR3 is TGCGCCAGCAGCGACGGGACAGCCTACAATGAGCAGTTCTTC. Protein sequence: CASSDGTAYNEQFF.

The J gene is TRBJ2-2, the V gene TRBV19; 8 bases are a match to TRBD1. Germline V CDR1 and CDR2: LNHDA, SQIVND (reference sequence). V gave up 8 bases and J gave up 4 bases; unmatched junction bases: 6. The CDR3 runs 14 residues. The CDR3 nucleotides are TGTGCCAGTGGGGACAGGCTCGCCACCGGGGAGCTGTTTTTT. This encodes CASGDRLATGELFF.

In its sample, this clone was seen once. V usage is TRBV15 and J usage is TRBJ2-1; a weak D match, TRBD2 (6 bases). CDR3 length: 15 residues. Germline assignment: CDR1 LNHNV and CDR2 YYDKDF (reference sequence). Trimming pared 0 bases from V and 7 bases from J, leaving 13 bases between. CDR3 loop: CATSRDGSPTNEQFF. CDR3 DNA sequence: TGTGCCACCAGCAGAGACGGGAGCCCCACTAATGAGCAGTTCTTC.

In nucleotides, the CDR3 is TGTGCCAGCAGTGTCGACAGGGGCTCCTACGAGCAGTACTTC. Amino acid sequence: CASSVDRGSYEQYF. This rearrangement joins TRBV6-4 to TRBJ2-7; 8 positions agree with TRBD1. The J segment lost 0 bases and the V segment lost 4 bases, leaving 2 bases of the junction unmatched. The germline CDR1 and CDR2 sequences are MRHNA and SNTAGT. The CDR3 has 14 residues.

The chain links TRBV9 to TRBJ2-7; D gene ambiguous. The ends were cut back, 4 bases at V and 2 bases at J, with 10 bases in the middle. This CDR3 contains 13 residues. Looked up from germline, CDR1 is SGDLS and CDR2 is YYNGEE. The CDR3 DNA reads TGTGCCAGCAGCCCATCGGATGCCTACGAGCAGTACTTC. Translated: CASSPSDAYEQYF.

V and J are TRBV10-3 and TRBJ1-3; D call uncertain. CDR3 length: 11 residues. The germline CDR1 and CDR2 sequences are ENHRY and SYGVKD. Deletions cut 10 bases from V and 1 base from J, with 5 bases between. The CDR3 nucleotides are TGTGCCACCTTATCTGGAAACACCATATATTTT. It is translated as CATLSGNTIYF.

The rearrangement uses TRBV27 and TRBJ1-4; possibly TRBD1 for D (5 bases). The CDR3 runs to 15 residues. Trimming took 6 bases from V and 6 from J, leaving 17 bases between them. The germline V gene encodes CDR1 MNHEY and CDR2 SMNVEV (reference sequence). CDR3 in DNA: TGTGCCAGCAGCCTCCGGGACGGGAGGTATGAAAAACTGTTTTTT. It codes for CASSLRDGRYEKLFF.

This chain uses TRBV10-3 with TRBJ2-7; TRBD2 matches 7 bases. The CDR3 consists of 17 residues. Germline CDR1 is ENHRY and CDR2 is SYGVKD. The trim removed 2 bases at V and 3 bases at J, leaving 13 bases unmatched. CDR3 amino acids: CAISEASPTAGVYEQYF. CDR3 DNA sequence: TGTGCCATCAGTGAGGCCTCCCCGACGGCGGGAGTCTACGAGCAGTACTTC.

The genes are TRBV27 and TRBJ1-5; D not resolved. The CDR3 contains 16 residues. Germline V lookup: CDR1 MNHEY, CDR2 SMNVEV (reference sequence). Trimming stripped 6 bases from V and 7 bases from J, with 22 bases between. CDR3 sequence reads: CASSQWGWDQKQPQHF. The CDR3 region has the DNA TGTGCCAGCAGCCAATGGGGATGGGATCAAAAACAGCCCCAGCATTTT.

CDR3 amino acids: CASSLDRDRGHVGQETQYF. CDR3 in DNA: TGCGCCAGCAGCTTGGACCGGGACAGGGGGCATGTGGGGCAAGAGACCCAGTACTTC. The genes are TRBV5-1 and TRBJ2-5; TRBD1 agrees at 12 bases. The CDR3 loop spans 19 amino acids. V shed 0 bases and J 2 bases; nucleotides not matched to a gene: 11. CDR1 and CDR2 (germline): SGHRS, YFSETQ. Full variable domain (outside the CDR3, taken from reference TRBV5-1 and TRBJ2-5): KAGVTQTPRYLIKTRGQQVTLSCSPISGHRSVSWYQQTPGQGLQFLFEYFSETQRNKGNFPGRFSGRQFSNSRSEMNVSTLELGDSALYLCASSLDRDRGHVGQETQYFGPGTRLLVL.

This chain connects TRBV9 to TRBJ2-1; D not certain. Trimming removed 3 bases from V and 6 bases from J, with 13 bases in between. From germline, CDR1 is SGDLS and CDR2 YYNGEE. The CDR3 has 14 residues. The CDR3 nucleotides read TGTGCCAGCAGCGCCGGCAGGCAAGGCAATGAGCAGTTCTTC. This sequence encodes CASSAGRQGNEQFF.

This chain uses TRBV27 with TRBJ2-7; 8 bases match TRBD1. The trim removed 0 bases at V and 2 bases at J, leaving 9 bases unmatched. Looked up from germline, CDR1 is MNHEY and CDR2 is SMNVEV (reference sequence). This CDR3 is 17 amino acids long. The CDR3 is CASSLSWGDRRAYEQYF. CDR3 nucleotides: TGTGCCAGCAGTTTATCGTGGGGGGACAGGAGGGCCTACGAGCAGTACTTC.

This clone was seen once. This sequence joins TRBV19 and TRBJ1-1; D unclear. The germline V gene has CDR1 LNHDA and CDR2 SQIVND (reference sequence). V lost 7 bases, J lost 0 bases, and 18 bases lay in between. This CDR3 comprises 16 residues. DNA for the CDR3: TGTGCCAGTACCCTGCTGGGCGTCGGGGTGAACACTGAAGCTTTCTTT. Translated, it gives CASTLLGVGVNTEAFF.

The chain uses TRBV28 and TRBJ2-3; perhaps D is TRBD1 or TRBD2 (5 bases each). The germline V and J ends were trimmed by 4 bases and 3 bases, with 17 bases remaining between them. The CDR3 is 16 amino acids. The germline V gene encodes CDR1 MDHEN and CDR2 SYDVKM. CDR3 DNA: TGTGCCAGCAGTTCCCTCCGGGAAGGGGAAACAGATACGCAGTATTTT. Its translation is CASSSLREGETDTQYF.

This CDR3 is CASSLPGDQTDEQETQYF. CDR3 sequence (DNA): TGTGCCAGCAGTTTGCCCGGGGACCAGACGGACGAGCAAGAGACCCAGTACTTC. The chain recombines TRBV28 with TRBJ2-5; either TRBD1 or TRBD2 may fit D (5 bases each). The CDR3 loop spans 18 amino acids. The V end was cut by 3 bases, the J end by 2 bases, with 22 bases between. Per the germline V gene, CDR1 is MDHEN and CDR2 is SYDVKM.

The gene calls are TRBV5-6 and TRBJ2-7; D tentatively reads TRBD1 or TRBD2 (5 bases each). The CDR3 length is 12 residues. V was trimmed by 4 bases and J by 7 bases, leaving 12 bases between them. The germline V gene encodes CDR1 SGHDT and CDR2 YYEEEE. The CDR3 protein is CASSRGRGEQYF. As DNA, the CDR3 is TGTGCCAGCAGCCGGGGACGGGGAGAGCAGTACTTC. The full variable domain, in which reference TRBV5-6 and TRBJ2-7 provide the parts outside the CDR3, is DAGVTQSPTHLIKTRGQQVTLRCSPKSGHDTVSWYQQALGQGPQFIFQYYEEEERQRGNFPDRFSGHQFPNYSSELNVNALLLGDSALYLCASSRGRGEQYFGPGTRLTVT.

CDR3 sequence: CASSGSGTHYEQYF. Here the CDR3 DNA reads TGTGCCAGCAGCGGATCCGGGACCCACTACGAGCAGTACTTC. This chain joins TRBV5-6 and TRBJ2-7, with D perhaps given as TRBD1 or TRBD2 (5 bases each). Germline V gene sequence: CDR1 SGHDT, CDR2 YYEEEE. CDR3 length: 14 amino acids. V was pared by 4 bases and J by 3 bases, with 14 bases between.